The 8 T cell receptor beta chains given below trace back to one sample, sequenced in a study of cytomegalovirus exposure and HLA in healthy donors. PCR employed 60 Vbeta and 13 Jbeta primers. Libraries were prepared by immunoSEQ multiplex PCR; TCRdb keeps only in-frame clonotypes and omits some of them. The sample holds tens of thousands of clones, 68% seen once. Sequenced sample: PBMCs. The receptors shown here come from a woman aged 25 to 45 in good health and CMV-seronegative.

This clone turned up a few times. The chain couples TRBV7-9 to TRBJ2-7; 11 positions agree with TRBD2. Germline values: CDR1 SEHNR, CDR2 FQNEAQ (reference sequence). The CDR3 sequence is 15 residues long. Germline trimming cut 3 bases from V and 0 bases from J; bases unmatched to any gene: 1. The CDR3 region has the DNA TGTGCCAGCAGCTTTACTAGCGGGGGCTCCTACGAGCAGTACTTC. Encoded protein: CASSFTSGGSYEQYF.

The chain joins TRBV4-1 to TRBJ1-1, with TRBD1 matching 7 bases. CDR1 and CDR2 from the germline V gene are MGHRA and YSYEKL. Trimming at V came to 3 bases and at J to 4 bases, leaving 8 bases not matched to a gene. The CDR3 is 15 amino acids. In DNA, the CDR3 is TGCGCCAGCAGCCAGCTTCCGCAGGGGGGCACTGAAGCTTTCTTT. Its protein is CASSQLPQGGTEAFF.

The rearrangement uses TRBV6-1 and TRBJ2-5, with D possibly matching TRBD1 (6 bases). CDR1 is MNHNS, CDR2 SASEGT, per germline. The CDR3 loop spans 15 amino acids. Trimming left V 5 bases short and J 4 bases short, with 17 bases between. CDR3 nucleotides: TGTGCCAGCAGTCCCCGGACAGCTCTAGGAGAGACCCAGTACTTC. Translating it yields CASSPRTALGETQYF.

A few counts support this clone. The chain employs TRBV6-4 and TRBJ2-7; 7 bases agree with TRBD2. CDR1 and CDR2 (germline): MRHNA, SNTAGT. V shed 2 bases and J 2 bases; nucleotides not matched to a gene: 0. This CDR3 comprises 13 residues. CDR3: CASSDGGAYEQYF. The CDR3 DNA follows: TGTGCCAGCAGTGACGGGGGGGCCTACGAGCAGTACTTC.

This clone was seen just once. The chain couples TRBV7-3 to TRBJ2-7; 9 bases map to TRBD1. J lost 6 bases, V lost 3 bases, and 9 bases had no gene match. CDR3 length equals 15 residues. The germline V gene has CDR1 SGHTA and CDR2 FQGTGA. This chain's CDR3 is CASSFTGGASAEQYF. As DNA, the CDR3 is TGTGCCAGCAGCTTCACAGGGGGCGCATCAGCCGAGCAGTACTTC.

This clone was seen more than once but under ten times. The rearrangement joins TRBV7-9 to TRBJ2-1; a weak D match, TRBD2 (5 bases). The V end lost 5 bases, the J end lost 7 bases, and 12 bases lay between the germline ends. This CDR3 contains 13 residues. The V gene's germline CDR1 is SEHNR and CDR2 FQNEAQ (reference sequence). CDR3 coding DNA: TGTGCCAGCAGCCGGCCCGGGGTGAATGAGCAGTTCTTC. Translating it yields CASSRPGVNEQFF.

This clone was observed a single time. The chain is built from TRBV25-1 and TRBJ2-2, with 8 bases identical to TRBD1. This CDR3 has 16 amino acids. V was clipped by 3 bases and J by 4 bases; unmatched bases: 7. CDR1 is MGHDK and CDR2 is SYGVNS in the germline V gene. The CDR3 DNA reads as TGTGCCAGCAGTGACCCCGGACAGGGAACCACCGGGGAGCTGTTTTTT. Protein sequence: CASSDPGQGTTGELFF.

This chain links TRBV7-9 with TRBJ2-5; a possible D gene is TRBD1 (5 bases). CDR1 and CDR2 from the germline V gene are SEHNR and FQNEAQ (reference sequence). The V end was cut by 6 bases, the J end by 5 bases, with 16 bases between. The CDR3 loop spans 14 amino acids. CDR3 sequence reads: CASRPQDARETQYF. Here the CDR3 DNA reads TGTGCCAGCAGGCCACAGGATGCAAGGGAGACCCAGTACTTC.